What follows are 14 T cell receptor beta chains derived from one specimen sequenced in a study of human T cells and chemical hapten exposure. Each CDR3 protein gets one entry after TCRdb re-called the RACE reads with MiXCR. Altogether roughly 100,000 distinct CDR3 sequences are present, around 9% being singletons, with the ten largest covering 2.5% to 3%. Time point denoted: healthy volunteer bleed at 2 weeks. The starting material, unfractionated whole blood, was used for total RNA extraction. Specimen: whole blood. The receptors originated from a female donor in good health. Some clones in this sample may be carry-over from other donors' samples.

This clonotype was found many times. The CDR3 is CASSSDSGSSQYF. CDR3 DNA: TGCGCCAGCAGCTCGGATAGCGGGAGTTCGCAGTACTTC. This chain uses TRBV5-1 with TRBJ2-7, with 9 bases fitting TRBD2. The germline V gene encodes CDR1 SGHRS and CDR2 YFSETQ. The CDR3 sequence is 13 residues long. The junction had 7 bases not matched to a gene; V was cut back by 3 bases and J by 9 bases.

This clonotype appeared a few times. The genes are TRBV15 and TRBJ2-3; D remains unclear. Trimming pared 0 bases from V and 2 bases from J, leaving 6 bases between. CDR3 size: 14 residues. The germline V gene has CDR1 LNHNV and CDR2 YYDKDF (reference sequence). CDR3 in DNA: TGTGCCACCAGCAGAGATGGCCTCACAGATACGCAGTATTTT. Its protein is CATSRDGLTDTQYF. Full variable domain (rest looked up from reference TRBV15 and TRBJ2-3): DAMVIQNPRYQVTQFGKPVTLSCSQTLNHNVMYWYQQKSSQAPKLLFHYYDKDFNNEADTPDNFQSRRPNTSFCFLDIRSPGLGDTAMYLCATSRDGLTDTQYFGPGTRLTVL.

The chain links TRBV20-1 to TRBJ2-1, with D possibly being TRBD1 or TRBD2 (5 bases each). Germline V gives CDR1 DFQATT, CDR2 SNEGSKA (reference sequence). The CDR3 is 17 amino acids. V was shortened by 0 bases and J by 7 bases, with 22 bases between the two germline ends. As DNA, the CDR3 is TGCAGTGCTAGAGAACGGACCGGGACCATCCGAAGTAATGAGCAGTTCTTC. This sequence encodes CSARERTGTIRSNEQFF.

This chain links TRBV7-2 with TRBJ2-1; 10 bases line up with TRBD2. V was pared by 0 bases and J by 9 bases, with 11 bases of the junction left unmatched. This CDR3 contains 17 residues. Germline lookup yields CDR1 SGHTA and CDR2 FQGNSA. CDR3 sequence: CASSLASGRRGGGEQFF. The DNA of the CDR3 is TGTGCCAGCAGCTTAGCTAGCGGGAGGAGAGGGGGGGGTGAGCAGTTCTTC. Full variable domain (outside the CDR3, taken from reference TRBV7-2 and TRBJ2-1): GAGVSQSPSNKVTEKGKDVELRCDPISGHTALYWYRQSLGQGLEFLIYFQGNSAPDKSGLPSDRFSAERTGGSVSTLTIQRTQQEDSAVYLCASSLASGRRGGGEQFFGPGTRLTVL.

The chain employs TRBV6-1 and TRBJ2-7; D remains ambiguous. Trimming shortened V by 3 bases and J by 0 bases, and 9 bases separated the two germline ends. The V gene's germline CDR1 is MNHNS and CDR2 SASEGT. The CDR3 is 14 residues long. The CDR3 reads CASSDTVPSYEQYF. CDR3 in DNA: TGTGCCAGCAGTGATACAGTCCCCTCCTACGAGCAGTACTTC.

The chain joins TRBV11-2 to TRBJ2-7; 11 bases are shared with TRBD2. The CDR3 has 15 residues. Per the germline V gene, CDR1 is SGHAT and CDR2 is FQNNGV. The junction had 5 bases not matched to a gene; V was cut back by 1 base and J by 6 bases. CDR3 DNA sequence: TGTGCCAGCAGCTTAGTAGCGGGAGGGTCCGCCGAGCAGTACTTC. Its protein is CASSLVAGGSAEQYF. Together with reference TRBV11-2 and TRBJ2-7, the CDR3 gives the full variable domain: EAGVAQSPRYKIIEKRQSVAFWCNPISGHATLYWYQQILGQGPKLLIQFQNNGVVDDSQLPKDRFSAERLKGVDSTLKIQPAKLEDSAVYLCASSLVAGGSAEQYFGPGTRLTVT.

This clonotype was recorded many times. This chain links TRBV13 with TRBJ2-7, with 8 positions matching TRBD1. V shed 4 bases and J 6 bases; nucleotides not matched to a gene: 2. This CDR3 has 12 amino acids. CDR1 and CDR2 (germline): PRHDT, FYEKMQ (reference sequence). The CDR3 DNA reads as TGTGCCAGCAGCTCTACAGGGGGCGAGCAGTACTTC. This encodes CASSSTGGEQYF.

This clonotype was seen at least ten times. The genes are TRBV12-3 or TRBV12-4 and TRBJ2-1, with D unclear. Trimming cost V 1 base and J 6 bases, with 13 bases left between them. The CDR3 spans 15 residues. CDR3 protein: CASSLDLRQFNEQFF. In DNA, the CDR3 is TGTGCCAGCAGTTTAGACCTCCGGCAGTTCAATGAGCAGTTCTTC.

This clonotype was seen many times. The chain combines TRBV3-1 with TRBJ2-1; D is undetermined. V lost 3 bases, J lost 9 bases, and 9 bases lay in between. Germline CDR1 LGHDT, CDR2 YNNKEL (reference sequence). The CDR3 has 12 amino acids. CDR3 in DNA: TGTGCCAGCAGCCATATTAGCACTGAGCAGTTCTTC. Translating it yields CASSHISTEQFF.

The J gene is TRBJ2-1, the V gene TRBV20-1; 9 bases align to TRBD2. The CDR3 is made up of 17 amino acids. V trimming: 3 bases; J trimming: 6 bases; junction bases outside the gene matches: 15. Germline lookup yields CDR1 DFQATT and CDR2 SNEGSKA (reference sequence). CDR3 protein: CSARDYRAGGIANEQFF. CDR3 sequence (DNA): TGCAGTGCTAGGGACTATCGAGCGGGAGGAATTGCCAATGAGCAGTTCTTC.

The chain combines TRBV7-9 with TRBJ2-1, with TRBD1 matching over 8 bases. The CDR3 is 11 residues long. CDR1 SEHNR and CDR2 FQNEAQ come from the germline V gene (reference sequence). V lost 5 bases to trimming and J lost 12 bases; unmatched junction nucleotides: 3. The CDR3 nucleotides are TGTGCCAGCAGCCAGGACAGGGTGCAGTTCTTC. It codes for CASSQDRVQFF.

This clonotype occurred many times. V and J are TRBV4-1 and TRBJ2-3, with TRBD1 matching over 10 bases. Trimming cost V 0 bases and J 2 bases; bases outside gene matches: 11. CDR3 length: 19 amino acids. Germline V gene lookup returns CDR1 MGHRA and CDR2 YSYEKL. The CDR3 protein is CASSQEEATGQGITDTQYF. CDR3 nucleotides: TGCGCCAGCAGCCAAGAAGAGGCGACGGGACAGGGGATCACAGATACGCAGTATTTT.

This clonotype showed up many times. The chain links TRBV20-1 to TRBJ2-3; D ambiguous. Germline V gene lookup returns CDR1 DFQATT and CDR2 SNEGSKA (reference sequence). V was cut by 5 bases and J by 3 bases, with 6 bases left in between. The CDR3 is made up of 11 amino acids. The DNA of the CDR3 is TGCAGTGCTCGCCGAACAGATACGCAGTATTTT. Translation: CSARRTDTQYF.

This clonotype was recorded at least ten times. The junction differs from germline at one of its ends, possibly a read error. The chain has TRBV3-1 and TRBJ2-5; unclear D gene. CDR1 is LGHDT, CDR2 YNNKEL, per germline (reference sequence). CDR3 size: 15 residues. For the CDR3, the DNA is TGTGTCAGCAGCCCCAACCACGCTCCGGGAGAGACCCAGTACTTC. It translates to CVSSPNHAPGETQYF.